Following are 2 T cell receptor beta chains from one sample sequenced in a study of vaccination and CD4 T cells after COVID-19. Sequencing of DNA taken from cultured CD4+ T cells relied on the Oncomine TCR Beta short-read assay. MiXCR was run by TCRdb on the PCR reads, yielding one entry per CDR3 protein. The sample includes roughly 8,900 distinct CDR3 sequences, roughly three fifths of them seen just once. Described treatment: roughly nine-day PBMC culture with coronavirus spike peptide pools or control peptides (ViraFEST assay). Their cognate antigens are unknown. The specimen was cultured CD4+ T cells from blood, collected after SARS-CoV-2 vaccination. The origin of the receptors is a human donor with COVID-19.

V gene TRBV6-1 combines with J gene TRBJ1-1, with D perhaps TRBD1 (5 bases). V was trimmed by 6 bases and J by 5 bases, leaving 13 bases between them. The germline gives CDR1 MNHNS, CDR2 SASEGT. The CDR3 has 13 residues. CDR3 sequence reads: CASSPIWGTEAFF. The DNA for the CDR3 is TGTGCCAGCAGCCCTATATGGGGGACTGAAGCTTTCTTT.

This clonotype was seen a few times. The chain uses TRBV6-1 and TRBJ2-5; possibly TRBD1 for D (5 bases). Trimming removed 6 bases from V and 1 base from J, with 15 bases in between. This CDR3 has 15 amino acids. Germline V gene sequence: CDR1 MNHNS, CDR2 SASEGT. CDR3 DNA: TGTGCCAGCAGCAGGGCCTACCCGCCCCAAGAGACCCAGTACTTC. Its protein is CASSRAYPPQETQYF.